In this sample, the clone carrying this T cell receptor beta chain turned up a few times. The data were taken from a study of blood T cell repertoires in COVID-19. At the level of the study: Samples taken during acute and convalescent COVID-19 were collected in the United States, Italy and Spain. T cells, B-cell-depleted T cells, or PBMCs supplied cDNA or gDNA.

The CDR3 runs to 14 residues. Germline-derived CDR1 and CDR2 are SGHTA and FQGTGA. J lost 4 bases, V lost 6 bases, and 3 bases had no gene match. Original analysis: Estimated nucleated cell counts came from reference gene primer amplification. Clones were read by immunoSEQ multiplex PCR, and TCRdb kept only the in-frame ones, dropping some. V and J calls and clone size are as listed in that table; D and trimming were resolved from the DNA. The sample contains approximately 21,000 clones, about 73% of which appear only once. The receptor comes from a human donor in a cohort sampled during active or convalescent COVID-19. Sequencing used peripheral blood. The chain links TRBV7-3 to TRBJ2-2; 9 positions match TRBD2. The CDR3 nucleotides read TGTGCCAGCAGAGAGCGGGGGGTCACCGGGGAGCTGTTTTTT. As protein: CASRERGVTGELFF.